A single T cell receptor beta chain is shown here with its context. The data belong to a study of blood T cell repertoires in COVID-19. Study overall: Researchers got acute and convalescent COVID-19 samples from the United States, Italy and Spain. Sources were T cells, B-cell-depleted T cells, or PBMCs; the material itself was cDNA or gDNA.

Study processing details: For nucleated cells, counts were estimated from reference gene primer amplification. Assay: immunoSEQ multiplex PCR; the TCRdb copy retains only in-frame clones and omits some. For V, J and clone size, that table is used; D and trimming come from the DNA. The data contain 130,000 or so clones, over 60% of them singletons. The V gene end was trimmed by 1 base and the J gene end by 1 base; junction bases not matched to a gene: 6. Germline lookup yields CDR1 SGHRS and CDR2 YFSETQ. The CDR3 is 16 residues long. The sequencing sample was made of peripheral blood. This TCR derives from a woman in her 70s with acute or convalescent COVID-19. V is TRBV5-1 and J is TRBJ1-1, with 8 bases lining up with TRBD1. In DNA, the CDR3 is TGCGCCAGCAGCTTGTTCCCGGGACAGGCGAACACTGAAGCTTTCTTT. Protein sequence: CASSLFPGQANTEAFF.